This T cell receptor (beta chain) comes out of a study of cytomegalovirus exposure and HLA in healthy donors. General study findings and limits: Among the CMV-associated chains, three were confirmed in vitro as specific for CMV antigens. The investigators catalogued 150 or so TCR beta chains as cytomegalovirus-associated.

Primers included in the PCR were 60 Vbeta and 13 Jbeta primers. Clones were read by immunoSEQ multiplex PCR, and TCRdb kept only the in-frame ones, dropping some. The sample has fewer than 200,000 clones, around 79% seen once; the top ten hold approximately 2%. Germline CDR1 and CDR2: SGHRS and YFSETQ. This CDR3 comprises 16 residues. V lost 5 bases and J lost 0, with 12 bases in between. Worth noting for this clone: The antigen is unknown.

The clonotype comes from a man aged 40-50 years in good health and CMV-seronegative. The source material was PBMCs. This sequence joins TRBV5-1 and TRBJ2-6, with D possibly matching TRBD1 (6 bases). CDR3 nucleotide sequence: TGCGCCAGCAGTACAGGGTGGGCCTCTGGGGCCAACGTCCTGACTTTC. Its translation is CASSTGWASGANVLTF.